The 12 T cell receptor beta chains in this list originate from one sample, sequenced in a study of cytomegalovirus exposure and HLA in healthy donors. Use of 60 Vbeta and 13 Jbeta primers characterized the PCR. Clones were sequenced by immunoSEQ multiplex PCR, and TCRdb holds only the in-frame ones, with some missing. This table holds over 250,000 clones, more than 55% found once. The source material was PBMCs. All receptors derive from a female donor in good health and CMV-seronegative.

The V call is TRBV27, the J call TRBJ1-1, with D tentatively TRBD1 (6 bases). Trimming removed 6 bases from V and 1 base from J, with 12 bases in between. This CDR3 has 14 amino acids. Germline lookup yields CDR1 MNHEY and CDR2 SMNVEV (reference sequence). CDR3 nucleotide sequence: TGTGCCAGCAGGCACAGGGAGAAGAACACTGAAGCTTTCTTT. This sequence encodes CASRHREKNTEAFF.

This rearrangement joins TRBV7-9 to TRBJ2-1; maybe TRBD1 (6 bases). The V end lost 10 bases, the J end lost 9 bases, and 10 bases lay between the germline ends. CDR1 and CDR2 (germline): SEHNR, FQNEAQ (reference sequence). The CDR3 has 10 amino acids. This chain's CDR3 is CAITGSEQFF. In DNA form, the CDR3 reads TGTGCCATTACAGGGAGTGAGCAGTTCTTC.

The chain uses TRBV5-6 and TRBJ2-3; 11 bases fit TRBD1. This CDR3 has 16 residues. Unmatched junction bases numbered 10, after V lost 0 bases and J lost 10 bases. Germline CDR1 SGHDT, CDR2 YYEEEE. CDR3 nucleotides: TGTGCCAGCAGCTTGGCCCGGACAGGGGGCGCAGGGGCGCAGTATTTT. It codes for CASSLARTGGAGAQYF.

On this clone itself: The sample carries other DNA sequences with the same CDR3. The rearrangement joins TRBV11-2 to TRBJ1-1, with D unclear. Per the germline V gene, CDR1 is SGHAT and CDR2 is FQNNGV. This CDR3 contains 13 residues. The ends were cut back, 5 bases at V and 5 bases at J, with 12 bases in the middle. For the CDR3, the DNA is TGTGCCAGCAGCCTTGCGGGTGGAACTGAAGCTTTCTTT. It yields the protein CASSLAGGTEAFF.

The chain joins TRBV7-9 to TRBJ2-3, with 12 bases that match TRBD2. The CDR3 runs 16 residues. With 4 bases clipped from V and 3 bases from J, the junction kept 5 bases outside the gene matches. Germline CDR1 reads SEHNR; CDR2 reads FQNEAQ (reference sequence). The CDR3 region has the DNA TGTGCCAGCAGCTCACCACTAGCGGGAGGAACAGATACGCAGTATTTT. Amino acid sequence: CASSSPLAGGTDTQYF.

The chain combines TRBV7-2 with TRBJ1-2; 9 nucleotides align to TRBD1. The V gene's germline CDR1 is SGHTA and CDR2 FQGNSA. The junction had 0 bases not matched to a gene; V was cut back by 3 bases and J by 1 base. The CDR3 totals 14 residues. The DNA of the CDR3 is TGTGCCAGCAGCTTGGGACAGGGTAACTATGGCTACACCTTC. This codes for CASSLGQGNYGYTF.

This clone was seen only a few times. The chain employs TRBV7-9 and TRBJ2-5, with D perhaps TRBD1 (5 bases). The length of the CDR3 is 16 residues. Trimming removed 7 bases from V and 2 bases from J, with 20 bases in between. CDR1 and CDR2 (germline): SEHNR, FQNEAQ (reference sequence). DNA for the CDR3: TGTGCCAGCACCCTGAAGGTGGGGCCCAATCAAGAGACCCAGTACTTC. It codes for CASTLKVGPNQETQYF.

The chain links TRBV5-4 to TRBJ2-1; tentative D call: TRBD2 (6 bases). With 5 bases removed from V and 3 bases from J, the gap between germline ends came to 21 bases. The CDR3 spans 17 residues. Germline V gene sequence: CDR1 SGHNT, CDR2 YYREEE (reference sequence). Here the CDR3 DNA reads TGTGCCAGCAGTCACGCGATCGGGCTAGCGAGCTACAATGAGCAGTTCTTC. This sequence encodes CASSHAIGLASYNEQFF.

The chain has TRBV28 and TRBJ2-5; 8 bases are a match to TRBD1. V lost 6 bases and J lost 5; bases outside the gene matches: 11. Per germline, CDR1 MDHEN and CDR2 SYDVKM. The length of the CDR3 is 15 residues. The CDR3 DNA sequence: TGTGCCAGCAGGTCCCCGGACAGGGCGGGGGAGACCCAGTACTTC. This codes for CASRSPDRAGETQYF.

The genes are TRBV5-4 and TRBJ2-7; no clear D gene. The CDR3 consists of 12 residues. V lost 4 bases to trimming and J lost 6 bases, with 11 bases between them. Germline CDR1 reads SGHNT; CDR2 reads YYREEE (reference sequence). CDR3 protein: CASSADAAEQYF. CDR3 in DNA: TGTGCCAGCAGCGCGGATGCTGCCGAGCAGTACTTC.

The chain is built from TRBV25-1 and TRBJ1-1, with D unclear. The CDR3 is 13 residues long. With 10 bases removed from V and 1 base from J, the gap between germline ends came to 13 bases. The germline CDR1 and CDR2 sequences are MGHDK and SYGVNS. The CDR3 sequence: CATAARQNTEAFF. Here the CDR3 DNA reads TGTGCCACCGCGGCCCGGCAGAACACTGAAGCTTTCTTT.

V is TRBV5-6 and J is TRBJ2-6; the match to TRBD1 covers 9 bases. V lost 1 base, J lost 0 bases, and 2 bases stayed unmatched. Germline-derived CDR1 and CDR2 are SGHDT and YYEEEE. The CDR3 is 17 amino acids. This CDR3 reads CASSLMDRGSGANVLTF. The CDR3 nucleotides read TGTGCCAGCAGCTTGATGGACAGGGGCTCTGGGGCCAACGTCCTGACTTTC.